There are a few counts of the clone carrying this T cell receptor (beta chain). Its antigen is unknown. It was with a sample-barcoded 5' primer and a J-beta primer mix that a second PCR of roughly 6 to 12 cycles was run. The authors tagged each cDNA molecule using a template-switch adaptor with 12 random nucleotides. TCRdb recomputed calls from the 5' RACE reads with MiXCR, one row per CDR3 protein. The sample has hundreds of thousands of distinct CDR3 sequences, approximately 50% seen once; the top ten hold roughly 31%. Researchers isolated at least 6.5 million PBMCs per sample. This sample is part of a study of blood T cells in healthy people across ages. Study-level results: Researchers report that TCR beta diversity correlated strongly with naive T cell percentage. More naive CD4+ cells and higher diversity marked long-lived donors relative to aged donors.

Sequencing was carried out using blood. The TCR sequence derives from a woman in her fifties or sixties in good health.

The CDR3 loop reads CAISDPPAGLDEQYF. The CDR3 DNA reads as TGTGCCATCAGTGACCCCCCAGCGGGACTCGACGAGCAGTACTTC. This chain links TRBV10-3 with TRBJ2-7, with TRBD2 matching 7 bases. Germline V gene data show CDR1 as ENHRY and CDR2 as SYGVKD. J lost 5 bases, V lost 3 bases, and 10 bases had no gene match. This CDR3 contains 15 residues.